The 10 T cell receptor beta chains below all came from one sample that was sequenced in a study of T cell repertoires in cytomegalovirus infection. Each CDR3 protein gets one entry after TCRdb re-called the reads with MiXCR. This repertoire shows 300,000 to 400,000 distinct CDR3 sequences, 9.5% found once; its top ten account for about 4.5%. Sequencing was carried out using PBMCs. The receptors originated from a human donor in good health (CMV status not recorded). Some clones in this sample may be carry-over from other donors' samples.

This clonotype has at least ten counts. The rearrangement joins TRBV7-2 to TRBJ1-5, with D possibly TRBD1 on 5 matching bases. V lost 5 bases to trimming and J lost 3 bases, with 23 bases between them. The germline V gene encodes CDR1 SGHTA and CDR2 FQGNSA. The CDR3 has 18 residues. CDR3 in amino acids: CASSVHRSGPTPNQPQHF. CDR3 DNA: TGTGCCAGCAGCGTCCACCGCTCGGGGCCAACACCCAATCAGCCCCAGCATTTT. The full variable domain, with the rest looked up from reference TRBV7-2 and TRBJ1-5, is GAGVSQSPSNKVTEKGKDVELRCDPISGHTALYWYRQSLGQGLEFLIYFQGNSAPDKSGLPSDRFSAERTGGSVSTLTIQRTQQEDSAVYLCASSVHRSGPTPNQPQHFGDGTRLSIL.

This clonotype was counted many times. The rearrangement links TRBV10-3 to TRBJ2-7, with D maybe TRBD2 (6 bases). The CDR3 is 14 residues long. Germline CDR1 reads ENHRY; CDR2 reads SYGVKD. Trimming shortened V by 7 bases and J by 1 base, and 14 bases separated the two germline ends. CDR3 nucleotides: TGTGCCATCAAGGCCGTGGGACTGTCCTACGAGCAGTACTTC. Protein: CAIKAVGLSYEQYF.

This clonotype appeared once. A read error may explain this, as a much larger clone is one base away. This chain uses TRBV2 with TRBJ2-1; the D gene is possibly TRBD2 (6 bases). V was trimmed by 0 bases and J by 12 bases, leaving 9 bases between them. The V gene's germline CDR1 is SNHLY and CDR2 FYNNEI. This CDR3 has 12 residues. In DNA form, the CDR3 reads TGTGCCAGCAGTGAAGCGGCGGGAAGGCAGTTCTTC. Translation: CASSEAAGRQFF.

In this sample, this clonotype turned up many times. V and J are TRBV12-3 or TRBV12-4 and TRBJ2-7, with D perhaps matching TRBD1 (6 bases). The V end was cut by 3 bases, the J end by 5 bases, with 11 bases between. The CDR3 loop spans 13 amino acids. CDR3 bases: TGTGCCAGCAGTTTCGTGGGGGCCGACGAGCAGTACTTC. It is translated as CASSFVGADEQYF.

This clonotype was detected a few times. V usage is TRBV5-1 and J usage is TRBJ1-2, with 9 positions matching TRBD1. The CDR3 is made up of 17 amino acids. V lost 2 bases and J lost 3; bases outside the gene matches: 11. CDR1 is SGHRS and CDR2 is YFSETQ in the germline V gene. The chain's CDR3 is CASSFRRAQGAYYGYTF. In nucleotides, the CDR3 is TGCGCCAGCAGCTTCCGTCGTGCACAGGGGGCCTACTATGGCTACACCTTC.

Ten or more counts support this clonotype. The CDR3 DNA reads TGTGCCTGGAGTGGTAGCAGGCCGTCGAATTCACCCCTCCACTTT. Amino acids: CAWSGSRPSNSPLHF. The V and J genes are TRBV30 and TRBJ1-6; D gene unclear. The CDR3 consists of 15 residues. From germline, CDR1 is GTSNPN and CDR2 SVGIG (reference sequence). With 1 base removed from V and 7 bases from J, the gap between germline ends came to 14 bases.

This clonotype was found many times. The chain has TRBV12-3 or TRBV12-4 and TRBJ1-5; no clear D. CDR3 size: 12 residues. V lost 2 bases and J 9 bases, leaving 8 bases between the germline ends. The CDR3 is CASSLRIGPQHF. The CDR3 DNA is TGTGCCAGCAGTTTAAGAATTGGGCCCCAGCATTTT.

This clonotype was seen more than once but under ten times. This chain connects TRBV28 to TRBJ2-2; no definite D call. V lost 6 bases, J lost 6 bases, and 8 bases lay in between. The V gene's germline CDR1 is MDHEN and CDR2 SYDVKM. This CDR3 region has 12 residues. In DNA form, the CDR3 reads TGTGCCAGCAGGAGAATTCCCGGGGAGCTGTTTTTT. Amino acid sequence: CASRRIPGELFF.

V is TRBV12-3 or TRBV12-4 and J is TRBJ1-2, with D uncertain. The V and J ends lost 7 bases and 7 bases respectively, with 16 bases between them. The CDR3 sequence is 13 residues long. This chain's CDR3 is CASTIGMGSGYTF. CDR3 sequence (DNA): TGTGCCAGCACCATTGGGATGGGTAGTGGCTACACCTTC.

This clonotype has a handful of counts. This rearrangement joins TRBV7-6 to TRBJ1-6, with 8 bases matching TRBD1. Germline CDR1 SGHVS, CDR2 FNYEAQ. The length of the CDR3 is 15 residues. V dropped 5 bases and J dropped 7; count of bases not matched to a gene: 7. The CDR3 DNA reads as TGTGCCAGCAGCCAACAGGGGGTGGCGAATTCACCCCTCCACTTT. This codes for CASSQQGVANSPLHF.